The clone carrying this T cell receptor beta chain was seen at least ten times. This record comes from a study of Graves' ophthalmopathy and Graves' hyperthyroidism. The V end lost 0 bases, the J end lost 4 bases, and 7 bases lay between the germline ends. Germline V gene sequence: CDR1 DFQATT, CDR2 SNEGSKA (reference sequence). The CDR3 covers 13 residues. The TCR beta CDR3 regions underwent amplification from RNA transcripts. After a first-round RT-PCR with HTBI primers, a second-round multiplex PCR was run. TCRdb fed the multiplex PCR reads into MiXCR, producing one record per CDR3 protein. The table includes 300,000 to 400,000 distinct CDR3 sequences, about 17% detected once.

This chain uses TRBV20-1 with TRBJ1-3; D unresolved. The clonotype was recovered from an adult man with Graves' ophthalmopathy. Sample: peripheral blood. The CDR3 protein is CSARDPLGNTIYF. In DNA, the CDR3 is TGCAGTGCTAGAGATCCGTTGGGAAACACCATATATTTT.